A single sample gave rise to the 31 T cell receptor beta chains below, sequenced in a study of pediatric ulcerative colitis. The table came from immunoSEQ multiplex PCR; TCRdb's copy has only in-frame clones and leaves some out. The sample records tens of thousands of clones, less than 85% being singletons. Source material: blood. Receptors originate from a girl between 5 and 17 years old with moderate ulcerative colitis.

The chain is built from TRBV4-3 and TRBJ2-1; D is unresolved. The CDR3 spans 13 residues. V was pared by 8 bases and J by 8 bases, with 16 bases between. CDR1 and CDR2 from the germline V gene are LGHNA and YSLEER. CDR3: CASALARAYEQFF. The CDR3, as DNA: TGCGCCAGCGCACTGGCTCGAGCGTATGAGCAGTTCTTC.

This clone was seen only a few times. V gene TRBV2 combines with J gene TRBJ2-7; D is perhaps TRBD1 (6 bases). CDR3 length equals 11 residues. Trimming removed 4 bases from V and 6 bases from J, with 7 bases in between. Germline V gene data show CDR1 as SNHLY and CDR2 as FYNNEI. This chain's CDR3 is CASSVQGEQYF. CDR3 sequence (DNA): TGTGCCAGCAGTGTACAGGGCGAGCAGTACTTC.

The chain recombines TRBV7-9 with TRBJ2-7; 10 bases are a match to TRBD2. Germline V gene sequence: CDR1 SEHNR, CDR2 FQNEAQ (reference sequence). There are 19 residues in the CDR3. Germline trimming cut 5 bases from V and 3 bases from J; bases unmatched to any gene: 19. The CDR3 reads CASSTEAGWTSGGYYEQYF. The CDR3 bases are TGTGCCAGCAGCACCGAGGCTGGTTGGACTAGCGGTGGATACTACGAGCAGTACTTC.

V usage is TRBV7-8 and J usage is TRBJ2-7; perhaps TRBD1 as D (6 bases). V dropped 5 bases and J dropped 12 bases, with 23 bases sitting between them. This CDR3 comprises 14 residues. Germline V lookup: CDR1 SGHVS, CDR2 FQNEAQ. The CDR3 loop reads CASSPISYNKGVYF. CDR3 bases: TGTGCCAGCAGCCCGATATCCTATAACAAGGGGGTGTACTTC.

The chain couples TRBV5-1 to TRBJ2-5; 9 bases are shared with TRBD2. CDR1 and CDR2 from the germline V gene are SGHRS and YFSETQ. After removal of 4 bases from V and 5 bases from J, the junction contained 9 bases not matched to a gene. The CDR3 length is 15 residues. The CDR3 loop reads CASSRWAGGIETQYF. In DNA form, the CDR3 reads TGCGCCAGCAGCCGCTGGGCGGGGGGGATCGAGACCCAGTACTTC. Using reference TRBV5-1 and TRBJ2-5 for the parts outside the CDR3, the full variable domain is KAGVTQTPRYLIKTRGQQVTLSCSPISGHRSVSWYQQTPGQGLQFLFEYFSETQRNKGNFPGRFSGRQFSNSRSEMNVSTLELGDSALYLCASSRWAGGIETQYFGPGTRLLVL.

This chain joins TRBV27 and TRBJ2-7, with a possible D match to TRBD1 (6 bases). The CDR3 is 13 amino acids. Per germline, CDR1 MNHEY and CDR2 SMNVEV (reference sequence). The V end lost 6 bases, the J end lost 3 bases, and 12 bases lay between the germline ends. CDR3: CASRLGQFYEQYF. As DNA, the CDR3 is TGTGCCAGCAGACTTGGACAGTTCTACGAGCAGTACTTC.

The sample holds one count of this clone. The chain uses TRBV5-4 and TRBJ2-7; TRBD2 aligns across 8 bases. There are 13 residues in the CDR3. With 0 bases clipped from V and 12 bases from J, the junction kept 8 bases outside the gene matches. Germline CDR1 and CDR2: SGHNT and YYREEE (reference sequence). CDR3 sequence reads: CASSLEAGAGRYF. The CDR3 DNA follows: TGTGCCAGCAGCTTGGAAGCGGGAGCGGGACGGTACTTC.

The chain's CDR3 is CASSSKPAVTEAFF. In nucleotides, the CDR3 is TGTGCCAGCAGTTCGAAACCGGCGGTGACTGAAGCTTTCTTT. J is TRBJ1-1 and V is TRBV28; D unclear. Germline CDR1 MDHEN, CDR2 SYDVKM. V was cut by 4 bases and J by 5 bases, with 14 bases left in between. The CDR3 has 14 amino acids.

The J gene is TRBJ2-7, the V gene TRBV27; 10 bases are a match to TRBD2. There are 14 residues in the CDR3. Germline values: CDR1 MNHEY, CDR2 SMNVEV (reference sequence). V trimming: 6 bases; J trimming: 11 bases; junction bases outside the gene matches: 13. The CDR3 DNA sequence: TGTGCCAGCAGCCCCGGCGGTAGCGGGAGGCGTAAGTACTTC. It codes for CASSPGGSGRRKYF.

The chain is built from TRBV9 and TRBJ1-1; unclear D gene. Germline V lookup: CDR1 SGDLS, CDR2 YYNGEE. Trimming pared 0 bases from V and 2 bases from J, leaving 8 bases between. The CDR3 is made up of 14 amino acids. In nucleotides, the CDR3 is TGTGCCAGCAGCGTAGGGGGAGTTAACACTGAAGCTTTCTTT. Its translation is CASSVGGVNTEAFF.

The chain is built from TRBV9 and TRBJ2-1; no reliable D call. The V and J ends lost 0 bases and 6 bases respectively, with 13 bases between them. Per germline, CDR1 SGDLS and CDR2 YYNGEE. The length of the CDR3 is 15 residues. Here the CDR3 reads CASSVEPGQANEQFF. The DNA for the CDR3 is TGTGCCAGCAGCGTAGAACCCGGTCAGGCCAATGAGCAGTTCTTC.

This rearrangement joins TRBV9 to TRBJ1-2; tentatively, D is TRBD1 (6 bases). The V gene's germline CDR1 is SGDLS and CDR2 YYNGEE. The ends were cut back, 1 base at V and 4 bases at J, with 8 bases in the middle. CDR3 length equals 13 residues. In nucleotides, the CDR3 is TGTGCCAGCAGCGTACGGGACACCTATGGCTACACCTTC. This sequence encodes CASSVRDTYGYTF.

This chain links TRBV7-9 with TRBJ1-2; D is ambiguous. CDR1 and CDR2 (germline): SEHNR, FQNEAQ (reference sequence). Trimming stripped 4 bases from V and 2 bases from J, with 11 bases between. This CDR3 contains 14 residues. The CDR3 here is CASSSLKGNYGYTF. CDR3 coding DNA: TGTGCCAGCAGCTCGCTGAAGGGAAACTATGGCTACACCTTC.

V gene TRBV27 combines with J gene TRBJ2-7; no clear D gene. Germline V gives CDR1 MNHEY, CDR2 SMNVEV (reference sequence). The CDR3 is 13 residues long. The V end was cut by 8 bases, the J end by 2 bases, with 13 bases between. The CDR3 is CASSLRPAYEQYF. CDR3 DNA: TGTGCCAGCTCACTACGGCCGGCCTACGAGCAGTACTTC.

This chain joins TRBV2 and TRBJ1-1; D possibly corresponds to TRBD1 (6 bases). Trimming shortened V by 11 bases and J by 3 bases, and 10 bases separated the two germline ends. Per the germline V gene, CDR1 is SNHLY and CDR2 is FYNNEI. The CDR3 is 11 amino acids. The CDR3 DNA reads TGTGCCGCGACAGGTTACACTGAAGCTTTCTTT. Translated: CAATGYTEAFF. The full variable domain, rest sourced from reference TRBV2 and TRBJ1-1, is EPEVTQTPSHQVTQMGQEVILRCVPISNHLYFYWYRQILGQKVEFLVSFYNNEISEKSEIFDDQFSVERPDGSNFTLKIRSTKLEDSAMYFCAATGYTEAFFGQGTRLTVV.

J is TRBJ1-1 and V is TRBV7-8; unclear D gene. The germline V gene has CDR1 SGHVS and CDR2 FQNEAQ. CDR3 length: 13 residues. V gave up 0 bases and J gave up 6 bases, with 8 bases separating them. The CDR3 DNA reads TGTGCCAGCAGCTTAGCGGGGATCCCTGAAGCTTTCTTT. Encoded protein: CASSLAGIPEAFF.

V usage is TRBV5-1 and J usage is TRBJ2-7; tentatively, D is TRBD2 (5 bases). CDR1 and CDR2 from the germline V gene are SGHRS and YFSETQ. The CDR3 covers 16 residues. Trimming removed 0 bases from V and 2 bases from J, with 15 bases in between. Here the CDR3 reads CASSLAGVAFTYEQYF. In DNA form, the CDR3 reads TGCGCCAGCAGCTTGGCTGGGGTAGCGTTCACCTACGAGCAGTACTTC. Using reference TRBV5-1 and TRBJ2-7 for the parts outside the CDR3, the full variable domain is KAGVTQTPRYLIKTRGQQVTLSCSPISGHRSVSWYQQTPGQGLQFLFEYFSETQRNKGNFPGRFSGRQFSNSRSEMNVSTLELGDSALYLCASSLAGVAFTYEQYFGPGTRLTVT.

The CDR3 DNA follows: TGTGCCAGCAGCTTAGCACGGAGGCCTCACGAGCAGTACTTC. It codes for CASSLARRPHEQYF. This chain connects TRBV11-2 to TRBJ2-5, with D perhaps TRBD2 (5 bases). The tail of the sequence fits TRBJ2-7 better, so the J call may be wrong. Germline values: CDR1 SGHAT, CDR2 FQNNGV. There are 14 residues in the CDR3.

The chain has TRBV12-5 and TRBJ1-1; a possible D gene is TRBD1 (6 bases). Germline-derived CDR1 and CDR2 are LGHNT and FRNRAP. The CDR3 totals 16 residues. V lost 4 bases and J lost 1, with 16 bases in between. The CDR3 region is CASGSPVTGWNTEAFF. The CDR3 DNA is TGTGCTAGTGGTTCGCCCGTCACAGGGTGGAACACTGAAGCTTTCTTT. The full variable domain, with the rest looked up from reference TRBV12-5 and TRBJ1-1, is DARVTQTPRHKVTEMGQEVTMRCQPILGHNTVFWYRQTMMQGLELLAYFRNRAPLDDSGMPKDRFSAEMPDATLATLKIQPSEPRDSAVYFCASGSPVTGWNTEAFFGQGTRLTVV.

This chain links TRBV7-9 with TRBJ1-5, with a tentative D call TRBD1 (6 bases). The V gene lost 3 bases and the J gene lost 5 bases, with 20 bases spanning the gap. CDR3 length: 17 residues. Germline values: CDR1 SEHNR, CDR2 FQNEAQ (reference sequence). In DNA, the CDR3 is TGTGCCAGCAGCTTGAGGCGGTTGGGGGGGCTAGATCAGCCCCAGCATTTT. This gives the protein CASSLRRLGGLDQPQHF. Combining the CDR3 with reference TRBV7-9 and TRBJ1-5 gives the whole variable domain DTGVSQNPRHKITKRGQNVTFRCDPISEHNRLYWYRQTLGQGPEFLTYFQNEAQLEKSRLLSDRFSAERPKGSFSTLEIQRTEQGDSAMYLCASSLRRLGGLDQPQHFGDGTRLSIL.

CDR3 coding DNA: TGCGCCAGCAGCCAAGGGACAGGGGGCACCTACGAGCAGTACTTC. Translation gives CASSQGTGGTYEQYF. V and J are TRBV4-1 and TRBJ2-7; 11 nucleotides agree with TRBD1. Germline V gene data show CDR1 as MGHRA and CDR2 as YSYEKL. This CDR3 contains 15 residues. V lost 1 base and J lost 2; bases outside the gene matches: 1.

The chain has TRBV6-5 and TRBJ1-4; D possibly corresponds to TRBD1 (5 bases). Trimming removed 0 bases from V and 8 bases from J, with 10 bases in between. This CDR3 is built from 14 residues. CDR1 and CDR2 from the germline V gene are MNHEY and SVGAGI. CDR3 residues: CASSYSTEGEKLFF. The DNA for the CDR3 is TGTGCCAGCAGTTACTCGACAGAGGGCGAAAAACTGTTTTTT.

This clone was observed a handful of times. This chain joins TRBV29-1 and TRBJ1-1; 7 bases align to TRBD1. The germline CDR1 and CDR2 sequences are SQVTM and ANQGSEA. The length of the CDR3 is 15 residues. Trimming removed 0 bases from V and 5 bases from J; junction bases left unmatched: 9. CDR3 in DNA: TGCAGCGTTGAAGATCTAGGGGGCGGCTTTACTGAAGCTTTCTTT. Residues: CSVEDLGGGFTEAFF. The entire variable domain, with the rest obtained from reference TRBV29-1 and TRBJ1-1, is as follows: SAVISQKPSRDICQRGTSLTIQCQVDSQVTMMFWYRQQPGQSLTLIATANQGSEATYESGFVIDKFPISRPNLTFSTLTVSNMSPEDSSIYLCSVEDLGGGFTEAFFGQGTRLTVV.

The rearrangement joins TRBV19 to TRBJ1-1; tentative D call: TRBD1 (5 bases). Trimming pared 3 bases from V and 6 bases from J, leaving 8 bases between. Per the germline V gene, CDR1 is LNHDA and CDR2 is SQIVND (reference sequence). This CDR3 contains 12 residues. Written as DNA, the CDR3 is TGTGCCAGTAGTATGGGGGTATCTGAAGCTTTCTTT. Translation gives CASSMGVSEAFF. Together with reference TRBV19 and TRBJ1-1, the CDR3 gives the full variable domain: DGGITQSPKYLFRKEGQNVTLSCEQNLNHDAMYWYRQDPGQGLRLIYYSQIVNDFQKGDIAEGYSVSREKKESFPLTVTSAQKNPTAFYLCASSMGVSEAFFGQGTRLTVV.

This chain joins TRBV19 and TRBJ1-5; the match to TRBD1 covers 11 bases. The V gene's germline CDR1 is LNHDA and CDR2 SQIVND (reference sequence). The CDR3 sequence is 15 residues long. Unmatched junction bases numbered 5, after V lost 7 bases and J lost 3 bases. CDR3 sequence (DNA): TGTGCCAGTAAGACGGGACAGGGGGACAATCAGCCCCAGCATTTT. Encoded protein: CASKTGQGDNQPQHF.

This rearrangement joins TRBV7-6 to TRBJ2-7; the D is unclear. The CDR3 contains 13 residues. Trimming took off 4 bases at V and 5 bases at J, with 12 bases between the two ends. Per germline, CDR1 SGHVS and CDR2 FNYEAQ. CDR3 region: CASSSSRDNEQYF. The CDR3 DNA follows: TGTGCCAGCAGCTCCAGTAGGGATAACGAGCAGTACTTC. The full variable domain, rest sourced from reference TRBV7-6 and TRBJ2-7, is GAGVSQSPRYKVTKRGQDVALRCDPISGHVSLYWYRQALGQGPEFLTYFNYEAQQDKSGLPNDRFSAERPEGSISTLTIQRTEQRDSAMYRCASSSSRDNEQYFGPGTRLTVT.

The chain combines TRBV6-6 with TRBJ2-7; TRBD2 is a possible D gene (6 bases). The CDR3 is made up of 16 amino acids. Germline-derived CDR1 and CDR2 are MNHNY and SVGAGI (reference sequence). V lost 5 bases to trimming and J lost 6 bases, with 23 bases between them. CDR3 bases: TGTGCCAGCAGTCCCCCCGACTCCCCCTCTAGCGTCGAGCAGTACTTC. Encoded protein: CASSPPDSPSSVEQYF.

The chain recombines TRBV10-3 with TRBJ2-2; 16 bases align to TRBD2. The CDR3 is 17 amino acids. The germline V gene has CDR1 ENHRY and CDR2 SYGVKD. V dropped 7 bases and J dropped 1; count of bases not matched to a gene: 3. DNA of the CDR3: TGTGCCATCACGGGACTAGCGGGAGGGCAGAACACCGGGGAGCTGTTTTTT. Protein product: CAITGLAGGQNTGELFF.

This sequence joins TRBV29-1 and TRBJ2-3; D is possibly TRBD1 (6 bases). The germline V gene has CDR1 SQVTM and CDR2 ANQGSEA. Trimming stripped 4 bases from V and 0 bases from J, with 11 bases between. CDR3 size: 14 residues. This chain's CDR3 is CSVGDRYSTDTQYF. The CDR3 nucleotides are TGCAGCGTTGGCGACAGGTACAGCACAGATACGCAGTATTTT.

V and J are TRBV10-3 and TRBJ2-7; D is perhaps TRBD2 (7 bases). Between the trimmed V and J ends, which lost 11 bases and 7 bases, there was a span of 18 bases. The CDR3 runs to 12 residues. Germline lookup yields CDR1 ENHRY and CDR2 SYGVKD. DNA of the CDR3: TGTGCCGGGAGAGGGGGGGTTAGGGAGCAGTACTTC. Translating gives CAGRGGVREQYF.

In this sample, this clone turned up a few times. The chain carries TRBV19 and TRBJ1-1; a weak D match, TRBD1 (5 bases). The V gene's germline CDR1 is LNHDA and CDR2 SQIVND (reference sequence). With 0 bases removed from V and 8 bases from J, the gap between germline ends came to 10 bases. The CDR3 extends over 13 amino acids. The CDR3 DNA is TGTGCCAGTAGTATAGATCAGGGAGACGAAGCTTTCTTT. Its translation is CASSIDQGDEAFF.